This TCR beta chain appears in the sequencing data of a study of spatial heterogeneity in lung cancer. Trimming left V 5 bases short and J 0 bases short, with 20 bases between. Per germline, CDR1 SEHNR and CDR2 FQNEAQ (reference sequence). CDR3 length equals 18 residues. Study results and caveats: At resection, ubiquitous expanded tumor TCRs appeared in blood more than at follow-up.

TCR cDNA molecules were tagged individually, and each one carried a unique molecular identifier. TCRdb reprocessed the 5' RACE reads with MiXCR, giving one entry per CDR3 protein. The sample consists of around 87,000 distinct CDR3 sequences, 9.5% to 15% of them appearing once. There are a few counts of this clonotype. Its antigen is unidentified. As to time point: sample taken at primary tumor resection. Samples were donated by 72 untreated early-stage non-small cell lung cancer patients. Whole RNA, isolated from tumor, nontumor lung or frozen PBMC, was sequenced without prior sorting. V and J are TRBV7-9 and TRBJ2-4; D call uncertain. The sequenced sample was PBMCs, obtained at surgery. The clonotype originates from a male donor with early-stage non-small cell lung cancer. CDR3 nucleotides: TGTGCCAGCAGCCCCGGGCATGGCAGGCCCCTAGCCAAAAACATTCAGTACTTC. It codes for CASSPGHGRPLAKNIQYF.